The present TCR beta chain was sequenced within a study of blood T cell dynamics during melanoma immunotherapy. Study in general: Standard first-line treatment here was pembrolizumab or nivolumab plus ipilimumab in metastatic melanoma. Study results and limitations: The most clonal sorted CD8+ subset, immune-effector cells, was closest to cell-free DNA CDR3 sequences.

Each sorted CD8+ T cell subset had its entire DNA loaded. Sequencing used immunoSEQ multiplex PCR; TCRdb keeps in-frame clones, though not all of them. Of roughly 16,000 clones listed, approximately 94% are singletons. V was cut by 2 bases and J by 5 bases, with 6 bases left in between. Germline V gives CDR1 SGHNT, CDR2 YYREEE (reference sequence). CDR3 length: 12 residues. Time point reported: week 3, after first cycle of checkpoint inhibitor. Disease control meant complete response, partial response or stable disease at 12 weeks. Regarding this clone: Antigen specificity is unknown.

This material consisted of effector memory CD8+ T cells from blood, taken from a patient treated with checkpoint blockade. The rearrangement joins TRBV5-4 to TRBJ2-3, with a weak D call TRBD1 (5 bases). The clonotype was recovered from a human donor with melanoma. The CDR3 here is CASSLGVDTQYF. The CDR3 DNA sequence: TGTGCCAGCAGCTTAGGGGTAGATACGCAGTATTTT.